In its sample, the clone carrying this T cell receptor beta chain was seen once. Original methodology: Estimation of nucleated cell counts relied on the amplification of reference gene primers. Libraries were prepared by immunoSEQ multiplex PCR; TCRdb keeps only in-frame clonotypes and omits some of them. V and J calls plus clone size are reproduced from that table; the DNA served to infer D and trimming. The sample includes about 300,000 clones, around 88% of them seen just once. There are 14 residues in the CDR3. V lost 3 bases to trimming and J lost 2 bases, with 10 bases between them. Germline V lookup: CDR1 MNHEY, CDR2 SMNVEV (reference sequence). This record comes from a study of blood T cell repertoires in COVID-19. The wider study: T cells, B-cell-depleted T cells, or PBMCs supplied cDNA or gDNA.

The receptor was isolated from a woman in her 30s who had recovered from COVID-19. The sample comprised peripheral blood. J is TRBJ1-1 and V is TRBV27; a weak D match, TRBD1 (6 bases). DNA for the CDR3: TGTGCCAGCAGTTTCTCAGGGGTCAACACTGAAGCTTTCTTT. Encoded protein: CASSFSGVNTEAFF.